The present entry profiles one T cell receptor (beta chain) with its context. CDR3 length equals 16 residues. Per the germline V gene, CDR1 is LGHNA and CDR2 is YSLEER. With 1 base removed from V and 4 bases from J, the gap between germline ends came to 16 bases. Libraries were prepared by immunoSEQ multiplex PCR; TCRdb keeps only in-frame clonotypes and omits some of them. The data contain about 51,000 clones, 90% to 95% of them singletons. This sample was included in a study of T cell changes during pregnancy in multiple sclerosis. The input for sequencing was CD4+ T cells from peripheral blood mononuclear cells, taken in the second trimester of pregnancy. The sequence came from a female donor with multiple sclerosis, enrolled in a pregnancy study. The V call is TRBV4-3, the J call TRBJ1-1, with D perhaps matching TRBD1 (5 bases). The CDR3, as DNA: TGCGCCAGCAGCCAAGGTACGCTGGGGCGTAGCACTGAAGCTTTCTTT. It codes for CASSQGTLGRSTEAFF.